This entry concerns a single TCR beta chain. Its target is unknown. The time point denotes: week 47, end of study. In every dose of vaccine, 300 ug of mutant IDH1 20-mer peptide was given alongside topical imiquimod. This record belongs to a study of a mutant IDH1 vaccine in newly diagnosed glioma. The overall study: There were approximately 60% males and about 38% females among treated patients, whose mean age was about 44 years. Patients arrived already treated with radiotherapy, temozolomide, or both, most having had both. Findings of the study overall: The occurrence of vaccine-induced immune responses was seen in 90% to 95% of patients.

Method: immunoSEQ multiplex PCR; TCRdb's copy keeps in-frame clones and lacks some. The sample records about 32,000 clones, around nine tenths being singletons. The origin of this receptor is a man between 40 and 49 years old with glioma. This sample comprised PBMCs, obtained from a glioma patient whose treatment included an IDH1 peptide vaccine.

The DNA for the CDR3 is TGTGCCAGCAGCAGTCCAGGACAGGGAACAGATACGCAGTATTTT. Protein sequence: CASSSPGQGTDTQYF. The chain recombines TRBV21-1 with TRBJ2-3; the table names TRBD1, a call not compared with the DNA. TRBV21-1 is recorded as a pseudogene. The CDR3 length is 15 residues.